This is a list of T cell receptor beta chains from one sample in a study of CD8+ T cells in alopecia areata. The table came from immunoSEQ multiplex PCR; TCRdb's copy has only in-frame clones and leaves some out. Of some 130,000 clones in the sample, 49% were seen once. The sample was CD8+ T cells sorted from blood, taken at week 0. These TCRs come from a human donor with alopecia areata. The CDR3 runs from the conserved cysteine through the conserved F or W.

j_call v_call cdr3_aa
TRBJ2-7 TRBV29-1 CSVEPGTGGYEQYF
TRBJ2-1 TRBV5-6 CASSLEVGWSSYNEQFF
TRBJ1-2 TRBV29-1 CSVVQGGDYGYTF
TRBJ1-3 TRBV4-1 CASSQDPGTGNTIYF
TRBJ1-2 TRBV5-4 CASIGDRASYGYTF
TRBJ1-2 TRBV29-1 CSVEDPGLSYGYTF
TRBJ2-3 TRBV5-1 CASSLAPTDTQYF
TRBJ1-2 TRBV27 CASLGAADYGYTF
TRBJ2-7 TRBV9 CASSVEGLDDEQYF
TRBJ2-6 TRBV5-4 CASGTAISGANVLTF
TRBJ2-7 TRBV7-2 CASTILAGANEQYF
TRBJ2-2 TRBV7-8 CASSLDRGTGELFF
TRBJ2-7 TRBV30 CAWSVQGGSYEQYF
TRBJ2-6 TRBV4-3 CASSQDRSGANVLTF
TRBJ1-2 TRBV7-2 CASTPGTVGYTF